These 20 T cell receptor beta chains share one sample of origin, sequenced in a study of blood T cells in healthy people across ages. It was with a sample-barcoded 5' primer and a J-beta primer mix that a second PCR of about 7 to 12 cycles was run. TCRdb independently ran MiXCR on the 5' RACE reads; one entry per CDR3 protein. The repertoire holds 1.8 million or so distinct CDR3 sequences, with about two fifths as singletons. Input material: blood. The receptors derive from a human donor in good health.

This chain connects TRBV4-2 to TRBJ1-2; no clear D. Trimming stripped 6 bases from V and 2 bases from J, with 22 bases between. The CDR3 is made up of 17 amino acids. From germline, CDR1 is LGHNA and CDR2 YNFKEQ. CDR3 sequence reads: CASRKRTEDLRNYGYTF. The CDR3 DNA reads as TGTGCCAGCAGAAAACGGACGGAGGATCTTCGAAACTATGGCTACACCTTC.

This clonotype was seen a handful of times. The chain's CDR3 is CAISQEFHGYTF. The DNA for the CDR3 is TGTGCCATCAGCCAGGAGTTCCATGGCTACACCTTC. V and J are TRBV10-3 and TRBJ1-2; D ambiguous. CDR3 size: 12 residues. CDR1 and CDR2 from the germline V gene are ENHRY and SYGVKD. The germline V and J ends were trimmed by 6 bases and 6 bases, with 11 bases remaining between them.

The chain is built from TRBV6-2 or TRBV6-3 and TRBJ1-2; 8 nucleotides match TRBD1. Germline loops: CDR1 MNHEY, CDR2 SVGEGT. CDR3 length: 16 amino acids. Trimming cost V 5 bases and J 2 bases; bases outside gene matches: 10. CDR3 amino acids: CASSRSQGARNYGYTF. CDR3 sequence (DNA): TGTGCCAGCAGTCGATCGCAGGGGGCGAGGAACTATGGCTACACCTTC.

CDR3 DNA sequence: TGTGCCAGCAGTTTGATCACGGATAACCAAGAGACCCAGTACTTC. Residues: CASSLITDNQETQYF. The chain employs TRBV27 and TRBJ2-5; D is ambiguous. Germline V lookup: CDR1 MNHEY, CDR2 SMNVEV (reference sequence). This CDR3 has 15 residues. Trimming removed 3 bases from V and 0 bases from J, with 11 bases in between.

This clonotype was recorded only once. V is TRBV3-1 and J is TRBJ2-6; 12 positions agree with TRBD1. Germline V lookup: CDR1 LGHDT, CDR2 YNNKEL (reference sequence). This CDR3 contains 20 residues. V lost 0 bases, J lost 4 bases, and 10 bases stayed unmatched. The CDR3 reads CASSQDPGQGAFYGANVLTF. As DNA, the CDR3 is TGTGCCAGCAGCCAAGATCCGGGACAGGGGGCTTTCTACGGGGCCAACGTCCTGACTTTC.

Notes on this clonotype: One end of the junction varies from germline; a read error may be responsible. The chain has TRBV12-5 and TRBJ2-3, with D perhaps TRBD1 (6 bases). The length of the CDR3 is 18 residues. In germline, CDR1 is LGHNT, CDR2 FRNRAP. The DNA for the CDR3 is TGTGCTAGCGGTTTGGCCGTCGGAATGACAGGATACACAGATACGCAGTATTTT. This encodes CASGLAVGMTGYTDTQYF.

This clonotype was seen a handful of times. This chain uses TRBV20-1 with TRBJ2-1; TRBD1 matches 8 bases. Germline V gene sequence: CDR1 DFQATT, CDR2 SNEGSKA (reference sequence). The junction had 8 bases not matched to a gene; V was cut back by 3 bases and J by 7 bases. The CDR3 is made up of 14 amino acids. This chain's CDR3 is CSASDGQGFNEQFF. The CDR3, as DNA: TGCAGTGCTAGTGACGGACAGGGTTTTAATGAGCAGTTCTTC.

The chain's CDR3 is CASSPFGTRGGDTQYF. CDR3 DNA sequence: TGTGCCAGCAGCCCGTTCGGGACCCGTGGGGGAGATACGCAGTATTTT. The chain is built from TRBV7-2 and TRBJ2-3; D could derive from TRBD1 or TRBD2 (5 bases each). The CDR3 is 16 residues long. V lost 5 bases, J lost 5 bases, and 20 bases lay in between. Germline V gene data show CDR1 as SGHTA and CDR2 as FQGNSA.

J is TRBJ1-2 and V is TRBV27; 8 positions match TRBD1. Germline V CDR1 and CDR2: MNHEY, SMNVEV (reference sequence). The trim removed 4 bases at V and 6 bases at J, leaving 4 bases unmatched. This CDR3 spans 13 amino acids. Here the CDR3 reads CASSWTGHDGYTF. In DNA, the CDR3 is TGTGCCAGCAGTTGGACAGGGCACGATGGCTACACCTTC.

V usage is TRBV20-1 and J usage is TRBJ1-5; D is possibly TRBD1 (5 bases). V gave up 1 base and J gave up 3 bases, with 10 bases separating them. The V gene's germline CDR1 is DFQATT and CDR2 SNEGSKA (reference sequence). The CDR3 consists of 14 residues. CDR3 sequence (DNA): TGCAGTGCTAGAGGCGGGGCGTACAATCAGCCCCAGCATTTT. Its translation: CSARGGAYNQPQHF.

This clonotype was observed a handful of times. V is TRBV20-1 and J is TRBJ1-4; D possibly corresponds to TRBD1 (6 bases). V was pared by 2 bases and J by 3 bases, with 10 bases between. The CDR3 runs to 14 residues. Germline CDR1 and CDR2: DFQATT and SNEGSKA (reference sequence). The CDR3 DNA follows: TGCAGTGCTAGAAGGGGGTCTGCTAATGAAAAACTGTTTTTT. Translated: CSARRGSANEKLFF.

The V and J genes are TRBV6-2 or TRBV6-3 and TRBJ2-3, with D maybe TRBD1 (5 bases). CDR1 and CDR2 (germline): MNHEY, SVGEGT. This CDR3 is 14 amino acids long. The ends were cut back, 2 bases at V and 2 bases at J, with 8 bases in the middle. The CDR3 DNA follows: TGTGCCAGCAGTTACGCAGGGTCCACAGATACGCAGTATTTT. Its protein is CASSYAGSTDTQYF.

This clonotype has only a few counts. The chain links TRBV7-9 to TRBJ2-3, with D possibly being TRBD1 (5 bases). The CDR3 is made up of 14 amino acids. Germline V gene lookup returns CDR1 SEHNR and CDR2 FQNEAQ (reference sequence). Trimming took 1 base from V and 4 from J, leaving 9 bases between them. The CDR3: CASSLVRESDTQYF. The CDR3 coding sequence is TGTGCCAGCAGCTTAGTCAGGGAATCAGATACGCAGTATTTT.

The gene calls are TRBV5-1 and TRBJ2-7; no clear D. Germline lookup yields CDR1 SGHRS and CDR2 YFSETQ. Trimming took off 3 bases at V and 3 bases at J, with 13 bases between the two ends. CDR3 length equals 14 residues. For the CDR3, the DNA is TGCGCCAGCAGCTCCCTTCCGCACGACTACGAGCAGTACTTC. This codes for CASSSLPHDYEQYF.

The V gene is TRBV11-1, the J gene TRBJ2-1; no clear D gene. The CDR3 extends over 13 amino acids. Germline CDR1 and CDR2: SGHAT and FQDESV (reference sequence). V lost 5 bases to trimming and J lost 7 bases, with 12 bases between them. CDR3 region: CASSPSHPNEQFF. The CDR3 DNA is TGTGCCAGCAGCCCCTCTCACCCTAATGAGCAGTTCTTC. The full variable domain, with the rest looked up from reference TRBV11-1 and TRBJ2-1, is EAEVAQSPRYKITEKSQAVAFWCDPISGHATLYWYRQILGQGPELLVQFQDESVVDDSQLPKDRFSAERLKGVDSTLKIQPAELGDSAMYLCASSPSHPNEQFFGPGTRLTVL.

This chain links TRBV2 with TRBJ1-1; D gene unclear. Trimming took off 6 bases at V and 2 bases at J, with 10 bases between the two ends. The germline V gene has CDR1 SNHLY and CDR2 FYNNEI. The CDR3 length is 13 residues. The CDR3 DNA reads TGTGCCAGCAGAGGCGTCACTAACACTGAAGCTTTCTTT. As protein: CASRGVTNTEAFF.

This clonotype has a count of ten or more. The chain joins TRBV18 to TRBJ1-5; D unresolved. From germline, CDR1 is KGHSH and CDR2 LQKENI. V was cut by 6 bases and J by 0 bases, with 9 bases left in between. The CDR3 consists of 14 residues. The CDR3 spells CASSPLNSNQPQHF. The CDR3 bases are TGTGCCAGCTCCCCTCTCAATAGCAATCAGCCCCAGCATTTT. Using reference TRBV18 and TRBJ1-5 for the parts outside the CDR3, the full variable domain is NAGVMQNPRHLVRRRGQEARLRCSPMKGHSHVYWYRQLPEEGLKFMVYLQKENIIDESGMPKERFSAEFPKEGPSILRIQQVVRGDSAAYFCASSPLNSNQPQHFGDGTRLSIL.

This clonotype appeared a few times. V and J are TRBV27 and TRBJ1-5, with 7 bases aligning to TRBD1. In germline, CDR1 is MNHEY, CDR2 SMNVEV (reference sequence). J lost 5 bases, V lost 6 bases, and 10 bases had no gene match. The CDR3 has 15 amino acids. The CDR3 DNA follows: TGTGCCAGCAGCCGCGCCGACAGGGTCGATCAGCCCCAGCATTTT. This encodes CASSRADRVDQPQHF.

This clonotype was observed a handful of times. The rearrangement links TRBV27 to TRBJ2-1; TRBD1 is a possible D gene (6 bases). Between the trimmed V and J ends, which lost 4 bases and 10 bases, there was a span of 17 bases. This CDR3 region has 14 residues. The V gene's germline CDR1 is MNHEY and CDR2 SMNVEV (reference sequence). This chain's CDR3 is CASSSADRIEEQFF. In DNA, the CDR3 is TGTGCCAGCAGTTCCGCCGACAGGATCGAGGAGCAGTTCTTC.

The chain's CDR3 is CATRNTYNEQFF. CDR3 DNA sequence: TGTGCCACCAGGAACACATACAATGAGCAGTTCTTC. This sequence joins TRBV24-1 and TRBJ2-1, with D unresolved. This CDR3 contains 12 residues. CDR1 is KGHDR and CDR2 is SFDVKD in the germline V gene. V lost 7 bases and J 4 bases, leaving 7 bases between the germline ends.